This is a list of T cell receptor beta chains from one sample in a study of blood T cell repertoires in COVID-19. Method: immunoSEQ multiplex PCR; TCRdb's copy keeps in-frame clones and lacks some. Of approximately 140,000 clones in the sample, just over 85% were seen once. The source material was peripheral blood. The receptors derive from a man between 65 and 85 years old with acute or convalescent COVID-19. The CDR3 runs from the conserved cysteine through the conserved F or W. The D gene is left open where the match is weak. A clone size is listed for some rows: how often the clone was seen (once, few, many), or a class if it is expanded.

>TRBV7-2|TRBJ2-7|.|.
CASSLARLHRHEQYF
TGTGCCAGCAGCTTAGCGAGACTCCACCGACACGAGCAGTACTTC
>TRBV3-1/TRBV3-2|TRBJ1-2|once|TRBD1
CASSQSPGQNYGYTF
TGTGCCAGCAGCCAAAGCCCGGGACAGAACTATGGCTACACCTTC
>TRBV11-2|TRBJ2-7|.|TRBD2
CASSSWTSGKLYEQYF
TGTGCCAGCAGCTCCTGGACTAGCGGGAAACTCTACGAGCAGTACTTC
>TRBV28|TRBJ2-7|.|TRBD2
CASSARVGGGSSYEQYF
TGTGCCAGCAGTGCGAGGGTGGGAGGCGGGAGTTCCTACGAGCAGTACTTC
>TRBV7-9|TRBJ1-4|once|.
CASRHQEKGDEKLFF
TGTGCCAGCAGGCACCAGGAAAAGGGGGATGAAAAACTGTTTTTT
>TRBV6-2/TRBV6-3|TRBJ2-1|.|TRBD2
CASSFGLAGAYNEQFF
TGTGCCAGCAGCTTCGGACTAGCGGGAGCCTACAATGAGCAGTTCTTC
>TRBV11-3|TRBJ2-3|.|TRBD1
CASSTGGADTQYF
TGTGCCAGCAGCACAGGGGGCGCAGATACGCAGTATTTT
>TRBV29-1|TRBJ2-7|.|TRBD2
CSVRLAVSYEQYF
TGCAGCGTTCGCCTAGCGGTATCCTACGAGCAGTACTTC
>TRBV19|TRBJ1-5|.|.
CASSRTSTGNQPQHF
TGTGCCAGTAGTCGGACTTCTACGGGCAATCAGCCCCAGCATTTT
>TRBV4-3|TRBJ2-1|.|TRBD2
CASSPDLAGGYNEQFF
TGCGCCAGCAGCCCGGATCTAGCGGGAGGGTACAATGAGCAGTTCTTC
>TRBV5-5|TRBJ1-5|few|TRBD1
CASSLGTGGTSNQPQHF
TGTGCCAGCAGCTTGGGCACAGGGGGAACTAGCAATCAGCCCCAGCATTTT
>TRBV18|TRBJ2-2|.|.
CASSPRIMNTGELFF
TGTGCCAGCTCACCGAGGATTATGAACACCGGGGAGCTGTTTTTT
>TRBV6-5|TRBJ1-3|.|TRBD1
CASSPGGFGNTIYF
TGTGCCAGCAGTCCAGGGGGCTTCGGAAACACCATATATTTT
>TRBV28|TRBJ2-7|.|TRBD1
CASRIASGQGAREQYF
TGTGCCAGCAGAATTGCATCGGGACAGGGGGCTAGGGAGCAGTACTTC
>TRBV6-5|TRBJ2-3|.|.
CASKLDTDTQYF
TGTGCCAGCAAATTAGACACAGATACGCAGTATTTT
>TRBV5-6|TRBJ1-2|.|.
CASSPRTADYGYTF
TGTGCCAGCAGCCCTAGGACAGCCGACTATGGCTACACCTTC
>TRBV11-1|TRBJ2-2|.|TRBD1
CASSRDSNTGELFF
TGTGCCAGCAGCAGGGACAGTAACACCGGGGAGCTGTTTTTT
>TRBV5-1|TRBJ2-7|.|TRBD1
CASSLDPGQGSYEQYF
TGCGCCAGCAGCTTGGACCCGGGACAGGGGTCCTACGAGCAGTACTTC
>TRBV6-1|TRBJ2-3|.|TRBD2
CASSEEGMAGGPRDTQYF
TGTGCCAGCAGTGAAGAGGGGATGGCGGGAGGGCCAAGAGATACGCAGTATTTT
>TRBV7-6|TRBJ2-3|.|.
CASSLTPGVTDTQYF
TGTGCCAGCAGCTTAACACCGGGAGTAACAGATACGCAGTATTTT
>TRBV5-6|TRBJ2-7|.|.
CASSSSPVTKFAEQYF
TGTGCCAGCAGCTCCTCACCCGTGACTAAGTTCGCCGAGCAGTACTTC
>TRBV14|TRBJ2-1|once|TRBD2
CASSQGLAGLQEFF
TGTGCCAGCAGCCAAGGACTAGCGGGCCTACAGGAGTTCTTC
>TRBV10-3|TRBJ2-7|.|.
CAISGGQSSYEQYF
TGTGCCATCAGTGGAGGGCAAAGCTCCTACGAGCAGTACTTC
>TRBV29-1|TRBJ2-1|once|TRBD1
CSARTGGISYNEQFF
TGCAGCGCACGGACAGGGGGGATCTCCTACAATGAGCAGTTCTTC
>TRBV25-1|TRBJ2-7|few|.
CASTGNSYEQYF
TGTGCCTCGACAGGAAACTCCTACGAGCAGTACTTC
>TRBV18|TRBJ2-7|.|TRBD2
CASSPFVAGEGYEQYF
TGTGCCAGCTCACCTTTCGTAGCGGGAGAGGGGTACGAGCAGTACTTC
>TRBV5-1|TRBJ1-2|.|TRBD1
CASSLDGTGTYGYTF
TGCGCCAGCAGCTTGGATGGGACAGGGACCTATGGCTACACCTTC
>TRBV6-5|TRBJ2-7|.|TRBD2
CASSTSGRMYEQYF
TGTGCCAGCAGCACTAGCGGGAGAATGTACGAGCAGTACTTC
>TRBV9|TRBJ1-4|.|.
CASSVDLTATNEKLFF
TGTGCCAGCAGCGTAGACCTAACAGCAACTAATGAAAAACTGTTTTTT
>TRBV19|TRBJ1-1|.|.
CASSIEGPGVNTEAFF
TGTGCCAGTAGTATAGAAGGCCCCGGGGTGAACACTGAAGCTTTCTTT
>TRBV6-2/TRBV6-3|TRBJ1-1|.|.
CASSYSTGGVNTEAFF
TGTGCCAGCAGTTACTCAACAGGCGGCGTCAACACTGAAGCTTTCTTT
>TRBV9|TRBJ2-1|.|TRBD2
CASSVVGLAGDEQFF
TGTGCCAGCAGCGTAGTCGGACTAGCAGGCGATGAGCAGTTCTTC
>TRBV7-2|TRBJ2-5|.|.
CASSSQGRQETQYF
TGTGCCAGCAGCTCGCAGGGGCGACAAGAGACCCAGTACTTC
>TRBV10-3|TRBJ2-3|.|TRBD2
CAISGGTSAASDTQYF
TGTGCCATCAGTGGAGGGACTAGCGCCGCCTCGGATACGCAGTATTTT
>TRBV5-1|TRBJ2-7|.|TRBD1
CASSLVDRGLEQYF
TGCGCCAGCAGCTTGGTTGACAGGGGGCTCGAGCAGTACTTC
>TRBV7-8|TRBJ2-3|.|TRBD2
CASSQTSSTDTQYF
TGTGCCAGCAGCCAGACTAGCAGCACAGATACGCAGTATTTT
>TRBV28|TRBJ2-3|.|TRBD2
CASTPPGGYSTDTQYF
TGTGCCAGCACTCCCCCGGGGGGATATAGCACAGATACGCAGTATTTT
>TRBV5-4|TRBJ2-1|.|TRBD2
CASSGGTSGRGTYNEQFF
TGTGCCAGCAGCGGCGGGACTAGCGGGAGGGGCACCTACAATGAGCAGTTCTTC
>TRBV7-9|TRBJ2-1|.|.
CASSLDKEQFF
TGTGCCAGCAGCTTAGACAAGGAGCAGTTCTTC
>TRBV21-1|TRBJ2-7|.|.
CASSKKEGTRPSHEQYF
TGTGCCAGCAGCAAAAAGGAAGGGACTAGACCCTCCCACGAGCAGTACTTC
>TRBV28|TRBJ2-3|.|TRBD2
CASSLLAGVVDTQYF
TGTGCCAGCAGTTTATTAGCGGGAGTGGTGGATACGCAGTATTTT
>TRBV11-3|TRBJ2-3|.|.
CASSRGAPSTDTQYF
TGTGCCAGCAGCCGGGGAGCGCCTAGCACAGATACGCAGTATTTT
>TRBV14|TRBJ2-7|.|.
CASSQVGQYEQYF
TGTGCCAGCAGCCAAGTCGGACAGTACGAGCAGTACTTC
>TRBV7-9|TRBJ1-4|.|TRBD1
CASSAMATGARANEKLFF
TGTGCCAGCAGCGCAATGGCCACAGGGGCCAGGGCTAATGAAAAACTGTTTTTT
>TRBV5-1|TRBJ2-5|.|TRBD2
CASRLGLANTIQETQYF
TGCGCCAGCAGACTCGGACTAGCGAATACCATTCAAGAGACCCAGTACTTC